The 13 T cell receptor beta chains in this list originate from one sample, sequenced in a study of cytomegalovirus exposure and HLA in healthy donors. Primers included in the PCR were 60 Vbeta and 13 Jbeta primers. Using immunoSEQ multiplex PCR, the repertoire was profiled, and TCRdb retains in-frame clones only, with some absent. This table holds over 150,000 clones, 75% to 90% found once. Material for sequencing was PBMCs. The receptors shown here come from a girl aged 2-10 years in good health and CMV-seropositive.

This clone was seen only a few times. V usage is TRBV15 and J usage is TRBJ1-2; D gene ambiguous. Germline CDR1 is LNHNV and CDR2 is YYDKDF (reference sequence). Between the trimmed V and J ends, which lost 5 bases and 6 bases, there was a span of 13 bases. The CDR3 is 13 residues long. The CDR3 here is CATSPNPKDGYTF. The CDR3 DNA follows: TGTGCCACCAGCCCTAACCCCAAAGATGGCTACACCTTC.

The rearrangement joins TRBV23-1 to TRBJ2-2; 10 bases are a match to TRBD2. TRBV23-1 is sorted into the ORF group, with uncertain function. The CDR3 totals 16 residues. The J segment lost 2 bases and the V segment lost 6 bases, leaving 6 bases of the junction unmatched. CDR3 bases: TGCGCCAGCAGACACGAGCGGGAGGGAAACACCGGGGAGCTGTTTTTT. Translated, it gives CASRHEREGNTGELFF.

The chain uses TRBV5-1 and TRBJ2-1; 8 bases map to TRBD2. Losses at the gene ends were 7 bases for V and 7 bases for J; bases not matched to a gene: 10. There are 14 residues in the CDR3. Germline lookup yields CDR1 SGHRS and CDR2 YFSETQ. The CDR3 coding sequence is TGCGCCAGCTCTTTTACCCGGGAGGGTAATGAGCAGTTCTTC. Protein: CASSFTREGNEQFF.

On this clone: One end of the junction fails to match germline, which may point to a read error. The chain combines TRBV7-9 with TRBJ1-4, with D maybe TRBD1 (6 bases). The CDR3 contains 15 residues. In germline, CDR1 is SEHNR, CDR2 FQNEAQ (reference sequence). CDR3 protein: CSSSLGAAGAEKLFF. The CDR3 nucleotides are TGTTCCAGCAGCTTAGGCGCGGCAGGGGCTGAAAAACTGTTTTTT.

The chain couples TRBV7-9 to TRBJ1-2; 9 nucleotides agree with TRBD1. Germline loops: CDR1 SEHNR, CDR2 FQNEAQ (reference sequence). The junction had 8 bases not matched to a gene; V was cut back by 5 bases and J by 1 base. The CDR3 has 16 amino acids. The CDR3 region is CASSVPGQGLNYGYTF. In DNA form, the CDR3 reads TGTGCCAGCAGCGTCCCCGGACAGGGGCTTAACTATGGCTACACCTTC. Filled out from reference TRBV7-9 and TRBJ1-2, the complete variable domain reads DTGVSQNPRHKITKRGQNVTFRCDPISEHNRLYWYRQTLGQGPEFLTYFQNEAQLEKSRLLSDRFSAERPKGSFSTLEIQRTEQGDSAMYLCASSVPGQGLNYGYTFGSGTRLTVV.

The V call is TRBV28, the J call TRBJ1-1; 7 bases are a match to TRBD1. The trim removed 2 bases at V and 6 bases at J, leaving 6 bases unmatched. The germline gives CDR1 MDHEN, CDR2 SYDVKM. This CDR3 spans 14 amino acids. CDR3 loop: CASSLQRTGAEAFF. In DNA form, the CDR3 reads TGTGCCAGCAGTTTACAAAGGACAGGCGCTGAAGCTTTCTTT.

The chain has TRBV6-1 and TRBJ2-3, with D possibly matching TRBD1 (6 bases). Trimming took off 1 base at V and 2 bases at J, with 16 bases between the two ends. This CDR3 is 17 amino acids long. Germline V lookup: CDR1 MNHNS, CDR2 SASEGT. CDR3 in amino acids: CASSEGFRGLNTDTQYF. CDR3 in DNA: TGTGCCAGCAGTGAAGGTTTCAGGGGTTTAAACACAGATACGCAGTATTTT.

The chain carries TRBV4-1 and TRBJ1-5, with D hard to call. The CDR3 has 13 amino acids. Trimming pared 1 base from V and 6 bases from J, leaving 7 bases between. CDR1 is MGHRA, CDR2 YSYEKL, per germline. The CDR3 bases are TGCGCCAGCAGCCAAGGATCCGGTCAGCCCCAGCATTTT. Translated, it gives CASSQGSGQPQHF.

The chain links TRBV30 to TRBJ2-1; 11 nucleotides align to TRBD2. Germline V CDR1 and CDR2: GTSNPN, SVGIG (reference sequence). This CDR3 has 16 residues. J lost 10 bases, V lost 2 bases, and 13 bases had no gene match. The CDR3 DNA sequence: TGTGCCTGGAGTTGGGTAGCGGGAGGGCACGGCGGGGAGCAGTTCTTC. Translation: CAWSWVAGGHGGEQFF.

This chain connects TRBV5-1 to TRBJ2-7; D not resolved. The V and J ends lost 0 bases and 0 bases respectively, with 7 bases between them. This CDR3 comprises 14 residues. The germline V gene has CDR1 SGHRS and CDR2 YFSETQ. The chain's CDR3 is CASSLVADSYEQYF. Here the CDR3 DNA reads TGCGCCAGCAGCTTGGTCGCAGACTCCTACGAGCAGTACTTC.

This chain uses TRBV5-1 with TRBJ1-2; possibly TRBD1 for D (5 bases). The V end was cut by 3 bases, the J end by 0 bases, with 12 bases between. The length of the CDR3 is 15 residues. Germline values: CDR1 SGHRS, CDR2 YFSETQ. The CDR3 loop is CASSSTGTTNYGYTF. In DNA, the CDR3 is TGCGCCAGCAGCTCCACAGGCACAACTAACTATGGCTACACCTTC.

The genes are TRBV9 and TRBJ1-1; the D gene is possibly TRBD1 (6 bases). Germline CDR1 is SGDLS and CDR2 is YYNGEE. The CDR3 loop spans 14 amino acids. V gave up 0 bases and J gave up 4 bases, with 10 bases separating them. The DNA of the CDR3 is TGTGCCAGCAGCGTAGTAGGGGGAGTCACTGAAGCTTTCTTT. It codes for CASSVVGGVTEAFF.

The table lists this clone with a few counts. The rearrangement joins TRBV19 to TRBJ2-4; 10 bases match TRBD1. The V gene's germline CDR1 is LNHDA and CDR2 SQIVND (reference sequence). V dropped 3 bases and J dropped 1; count of bases not matched to a gene: 15. The CDR3 is 20 residues long. The CDR3 is CASSIYGTGACRVAKNIQYF. The CDR3 region has the DNA TGTGCCAGTAGTATTTACGGGACAGGGGCGTGTCGAGTGGCCAAAAACATTCAGTACTTC.